This TCR beta chain was documented in a study of tumor-infiltrating lymphocytes in localized non-small cell lung cancer. The V gene lost 7 bases and the J gene lost 5 bases, with 15 bases spanning the gap. The CDR3 sequence is 13 residues long. Germline-derived CDR1 and CDR2 are SGHNT and YYREEE (reference sequence). Profiled with immunoSEQ multiplex PCR; TCRdb holds only in-frame clones, not every one. The data show more than 10,000 clones, 68% seen once. This TCR was sampled from a human donor with non-small cell lung cancer. The sequencing sample was made of lung tumor tissue. The genes are TRBV5-4 and TRBJ1-1, with D perhaps matching TRBD1 (6 bases). CDR3 residues: CASGRQEGTEAFF. For the CDR3, the DNA is TGTGCCAGCGGCCGACAGGAGGGGACTGAAGCTTTCTTT.